The next 8 T cell receptor beta chains were all read from a single sample in a study of blood T cells in healthy people across ages (dated by TCRdb to the mid-2010s). Libraries were built with 5' RACE. The reads were generated on an Illumina HiSeq 2500. A second PCR of roughly 6 to 12 cycles was run with a J-beta primer mix and a sample-barcoded 5' primer. The raw public reads went through TCRdb reprocessing: fastp at Q25, MiXCR clone calling, in-frame beta chains kept. Rows with one shared CDR3 protein collapse into an entry with the most common genes and DNA. In all, the sample holds about 570,000 distinct CDR3 sequences, and 27% of those were seen once. The ten largest clones add up to approximately 17% of the sample. Material for sequencing was blood. The receptors come from a woman in her 70s in good health.

This clonotype was seen a few times. The rearrangement links TRBV11-3 to TRBJ2-1; 9 nucleotides match TRBD2. The V and J ends lost 1 base and 9 bases, in that order; junction bases with no gene match: 4. This CDR3 spans 14 amino acids. CDR1 and CDR2 from the germline V gene are SGHNT and YENEEA. The CDR3 bases are TGTGCCAGCAGCTTAGGAAGTAGCGGGGGTGAGCAGTTCTTC. Translated, it gives CASSLGSSGGEQFF.

This clonotype was picked up a small number of times. The chain couples TRBV20-1 to TRBJ1-5; D may be TRBD1 (5 bases). Germline CDR1 is DFQATT and CDR2 is SNEGSKA (reference sequence). V dropped 5 bases and J dropped 5 bases, with 19 bases sitting between them. This CDR3 contains 15 residues. The CDR3 DNA sequence: TGCAGTGCTCCACCCAAAGGCAGGGAGGATCAGCCCCAGCATTTT. Amino acid sequence: CSAPPKGREDQPQHF.

This clonotype appeared a few times. The rearrangement joins TRBV25-1 to TRBJ1-1, with 11 positions matching TRBD1. The length of the CDR3 is 16 residues. From germline, CDR1 is MGHDK and CDR2 SYGVNS. Trimming at V came to 7 bases and at J to 7 bases, leaving 14 bases not matched to a gene. The CDR3 sequence: CASTPPGTGGKGEAFF. DNA for the CDR3: TGTGCCAGCACCCCTCCCGGGACAGGGGGTAAGGGTGAAGCTTTCTTT.

Worth noting for this clonotype: A junction boundary mismatches the germline segment, possibly from a read error. CDR3 nucleotide sequence: TGCGTCAGCAGCCAAGATTACCAGGGGGCTGGAAACACCATATATTTT. Amino acid sequence: CVSSQDYQGAGNTIYF. The chain carries TRBV4-3 and TRBJ1-3, with 7 positions matching TRBD1. The CDR3 extends over 16 amino acids. The germline V gene encodes CDR1 LGHNA and CDR2 YSLEER.

The rearrangement links TRBV5-1 to TRBJ2-1; 9 bases align to TRBD2. Looked up from germline, CDR1 is SGHRS and CDR2 is YFSETQ. V trimming: 0 bases; J trimming: 5 bases; junction bases outside the gene matches: 12. The length of the CDR3 is 18 residues. This CDR3 reads CASSLAGTAGGRNNEQFF. The CDR3 DNA reads as TGCGCCAGCAGCTTGGCCGGGACGGCGGGGGGGCGGAACAATGAGCAGTTCTTC.

The table lists this clonotype with a few counts. This chain joins TRBV12-3 or TRBV12-4 and TRBJ2-7, with D tentatively TRBD2 (6 bases). The CDR3 extends over 13 amino acids. V was trimmed by 0 bases and J by 6 bases, leaving 9 bases between them. The CDR3 DNA sequence: TGTGCCAGCAGTTTAGCTGGCGGGGTCGAGCAGTACTTC. It is translated as CASSLAGGVEQYF.

This chain uses TRBV29-1 with TRBJ2-7; unclear D gene. CDR3 length: 12 amino acids. The germline CDR1 and CDR2 sequences are SQVTM and ANQGSEA. Trimming removed 3 bases from V and 7 bases from J, with 13 bases in between. The CDR3 is CSVDDTLGEQYF. CDR3 sequence (DNA): TGCAGCGTTGACGACACCCTGGGGGAGCAGTACTTC.

In its sample, this clonotype was seen a few times. V is TRBV5-4 and J is TRBJ1-1; 9 bases agree with TRBD1. V lost 5 bases to trimming and J lost 4 bases; unmatched junction nucleotides: 18. Germline V gene lookup returns CDR1 SGHNT and CDR2 YYREEE (reference sequence). The CDR3 is 18 amino acids. The CDR3 is CASRKERGTGNLGTEAFF. The CDR3 bases are TGTGCCAGCAGGAAAGAACGGGGGACAGGGAATTTGGGCACTGAAGCTTTCTTT.